The source of this T cell receptor (beta chain) is a study of CD8 T cells in Susac syndrome. Whole-study context: Patients with Susac syndrome were therapy-naive, on corticosteroids, or on intravenous immunoglobulin alone at the time that blood was drawn.

Reverse transcription of about 0.45 to 1 ug RNA used random hexamers. Across 54 Vbeta and 13 Jbeta, immunoSEQ multiplex PCR amplified TCR beta CDR3. MiXCR, run by TCRdb on the immunoSEQ multiplex PCR reads, gives a single entry per CDR3 protein. The sample has 200,000 or so distinct CDR3 sequences, about 95% seen once. From blood CD8+ and CD4+ T cells, TCR beta sequences were generated. The sample consisted of CD8+ T cells from PBMCs. The origin of this receptor is a human donor with Susac syndrome.

This CDR3 is CASSLETDGSYTF. For the CDR3, the DNA is TGTGCCAGCAGCTTAGAAACGGATGGAAGCTACACCTTC. The chain carries TRBV7-9 and TRBJ1-2; D gene uncertain. The germline CDR1 and CDR2 sequences are SEHNR and FQNEAQ (reference sequence). Trimming pared 1 base from V and 9 bases from J, leaving 12 bases between. The CDR3 length is 13 residues.